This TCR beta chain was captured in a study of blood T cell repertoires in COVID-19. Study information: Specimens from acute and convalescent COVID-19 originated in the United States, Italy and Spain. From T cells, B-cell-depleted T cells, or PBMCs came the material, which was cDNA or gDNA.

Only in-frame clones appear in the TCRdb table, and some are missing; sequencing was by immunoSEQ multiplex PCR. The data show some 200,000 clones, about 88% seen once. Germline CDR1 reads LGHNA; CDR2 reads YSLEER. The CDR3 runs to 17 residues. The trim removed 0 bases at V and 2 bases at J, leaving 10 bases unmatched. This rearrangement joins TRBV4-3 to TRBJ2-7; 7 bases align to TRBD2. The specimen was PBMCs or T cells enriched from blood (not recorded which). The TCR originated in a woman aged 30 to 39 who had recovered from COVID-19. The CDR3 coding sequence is TGCGCCAGCAGCCAAGACCCGTTGCGGGGGATACCCTACGAGCAGTACTTC. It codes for CASSQDPLRGIPYEQYF.